This TCR beta chain was obtained from a study of T-cell reconstitution after alpha-beta-depleted transplantation in children. Preparation of the TCRbeta library involved a method that used unique molecular identifiers. One entry per CDR3 protein, called by TCRdb with MiXCR from the PCR reads. The sample includes 490,000 or so distinct CDR3 sequences, around 12% seen only once; the top ten take less than 6.5%. The CDR3 runs to 16 residues. CDR1 and CDR2 from the germline V gene are DFQATT and SNEGSKA (reference sequence). V was pared by 1 base and J by 10 bases, with 20 bases between. The sample was PBMCs from the stem cell graft donor, taken from the stem cell graft. The clonotype originates from a human donor who donated a stem cell graft to a child with combined immunodeficiency. The V call is TRBV20-1, the J call TRBJ1-6; D unclear. The CDR3 here is CSARGWLGGTGSPLHF. The CDR3 coding sequence is TGCAGTGCTAGAGGTTGGCTGGGCGGAACGGGGTCACCCCTCCACTTT.